The 30 T cell receptor beta chains listed next were all sequenced from one sample in a study of blood T cell repertoires in COVID-19. Some clones are missing from TCRdb's copy, which holds only in-frame ones; the method was immunoSEQ multiplex PCR. The sample yields more than 130,000 clones, about 80% seen once. Sequenced sample: peripheral blood. These receptors were obtained from a human donor in a cohort sampled during active COVID-19.

The V call is TRBV6-5, the J call TRBJ2-2, with D possibly matching TRBD2 (6 bases). Germline CDR1 is MNHEY and CDR2 is SVGAGI. The V end lost 6 bases, the J end lost 7 bases, and 12 bases lay between the germline ends. The CDR3 is made up of 13 amino acids. As DNA, the CDR3 is TGTGCCAGCAGATCCAGCGGGTTCGGGGAGCTGTTTTTT. Amino acid sequence: CASRSSGFGELFF.

The chain uses TRBV30 and TRBJ1-2; the D gene is possibly TRBD1 (6 bases). This CDR3 comprises 13 residues. Trimming removed 2 bases at V and 5 bases at J, with 12 bases between. Germline CDR1 and CDR2: GTSNPN and SVGIG (reference sequence). The CDR3 DNA reads TGTGCCTGGAGTCCCCAGGGGTCGTATGGCTACACCTTC. Its translation: CAWSPQGSYGYTF. Combining the CDR3 with reference TRBV30 and TRBJ1-2 gives the whole variable domain SQTIHQWPATLVQPVGSPLSLECTVEGTSNPNLYWYRQAAGRGLQLLFYSVGIGQISSEVPQNLSASRPQDRQFILSSKKLLLSDSGFYLCAWSPQGSYGYTFGSGTRLTVV.

This chain links TRBV7-9 with TRBJ2-3; D is ambiguous. CDR3 length: 14 amino acids. V lost 3 bases and J 0 bases, leaving 7 bases between the germline ends. Germline V gene sequence: CDR1 SEHNR, CDR2 FQNEAQ (reference sequence). The CDR3 DNA reads as TGTGCCAGCAGCTTTAGTCTTAGCACAGATACGCAGTATTTT. It yields the protein CASSFSLSTDTQYF.

The V and J genes are TRBV6-4 and TRBJ1-4; 10 bases fit TRBD1. The CDR3 has 16 residues. Per the germline V gene, CDR1 is MRHNA and CDR2 is SNTAGT. V lost 10 bases and J lost 8; bases outside the gene matches: 16. Here the CDR3 reads CAKGQGTSRGEEKLFF. CDR3 in DNA: TGTGCCAAGGGACAGGGGACCAGTCGGGGCGAGGAAAAACTGTTTTTT.

This clone is a singleton in its sample. The chain couples TRBV9 to TRBJ2-7, with a weak D call TRBD1 (6 bases). V was cut by 4 bases and J by 1 base, with 9 bases left in between. The CDR3 length is 13 residues. CDR1 is SGDLS and CDR2 is YYNGEE in the germline V gene. CDR3 sequence reads: CASSRGQSYEQYF. In DNA form, the CDR3 reads TGTGCCAGCAGCCGTGGACAGTCCTACGAGCAGTACTTC.

The chain carries TRBV7-8 and TRBJ1-5; 8 positions match TRBD1. J was trimmed by 2 bases and V by 3 bases; bases with no gene match: 0. CDR1 is SGHVS and CDR2 is FQNEAQ in the germline V gene. The CDR3 spans 14 residues. CDR3 bases: TGTGCCAGCAGCTTGACAGGGGGCAATCAGCCCCAGCATTTT. Protein sequence: CASSLTGGNQPQHF.

This clone was detected only once. This chain connects TRBV7-3 to TRBJ2-5; maybe TRBD1 (6 bases). The CDR3 has 14 amino acids. V was shortened by 5 bases and J by 1 base, with 11 bases between the two germline ends. Germline V gene data show CDR1 as SGHTA and CDR2 as FQGTGA. The CDR3 DNA reads as TGTGCCAGCAGCAAGACAGGAATCCAAGAGACCCAGTACTTC. The encoded protein is CASSKTGIQETQYF.

The chain recombines TRBV6-5 with TRBJ1-5, with 8 positions matching TRBD1. The length of the CDR3 is 14 residues. With 6 bases clipped from V and 7 bases from J, the junction kept 8 bases outside the gene matches. CDR1 and CDR2 (germline): MNHEY, SVGAGI. The CDR3 protein is CASSNTGGIQPQHF. CDR3 bases: TGTGCCAGCAGCAACACAGGGGGAATACAGCCCCAGCATTTT.

This sequence joins TRBV5-4 and TRBJ1-1; 7 bases map to TRBD1. Germline CDR1 SGHNT, CDR2 YYREEE (reference sequence). The CDR3 extends over 16 amino acids. V gave up 0 bases and J gave up 1 base; unmatched junction bases: 6. The DNA of the CDR3 is TGTGCCAGCAGCTTGGCGTCAGGGGGACGGAACACTGAAGCTTTCTTT. It codes for CASSLASGGRNTEAFF.

This sequence joins TRBV4-2 and TRBJ2-2; TRBD2 aligns across 10 bases. Germline assignment: CDR1 LGHNA and CDR2 YNFKEQ. The V gene end was trimmed by 4 bases and the J gene end by 8 bases; junction bases not matched to a gene: 13. The length of the CDR3 is 17 residues. Here the CDR3 DNA reads TGTGCCAGCAGCCCTCGAGGGCTAGCGGGGGTCCTGGGGGAGCTGTTTTTT. It is translated as CASSPRGLAGVLGELFF.

This clone was seen a single time. The V and J genes are TRBV19 and TRBJ2-1, with a tentative D call TRBD1 (5 bases). Trimming took off 4 bases at V and 7 bases at J, with 8 bases between the two ends. CDR1 is LNHDA, CDR2 SQIVND, per germline (reference sequence). The CDR3 loop spans 12 amino acids. CDR3 protein: CASSRQSNEQFF. The DNA of the CDR3 is TGTGCCAGTAGTAGACAGTCTAATGAGCAGTTCTTC.

This clone turned up a few times. The genes are TRBV6-1 and TRBJ2-3, with 13 bases lining up with TRBD2. J gave up 5 bases and V 4 bases, and 9 bases lay outside the gene matches. This CDR3 is 17 amino acids long. Germline V gene data show CDR1 as MNHNS and CDR2 as SASEGT. In nucleotides, the CDR3 is TGTGCCAGCAGTGTAACTAGCGGGGGGGCCCGAGAAGATACGCAGTATTTT. This gives the protein CASSVTSGGAREDTQYF.

J is TRBJ2-2 and V is TRBV5-4; 7 nucleotides match TRBD1. CDR1 and CDR2 (germline): SGHNT, YYREEE (reference sequence). This CDR3 comprises 13 residues. V shed 3 bases and J 11 bases; nucleotides not matched to a gene: 7. The CDR3 DNA is TGTGCCAGCAGCTCGAATGACAGGGACGAGCTGTTTTTT. Amino acid sequence: CASSSNDRDELFF.

The chain combines TRBV7-6 with TRBJ2-5, with D maybe TRBD1 (6 bases). Trimming removed 4 bases at V and 3 bases at J, with 15 bases between. The germline V gene has CDR1 SGHVS and CDR2 FNYEAQ. This CDR3 is built from 15 residues. For the CDR3, the DNA is TGTGCCAGCAGCTCAATTACAGGGTACGAAGAGACCCAGTACTTC. Encoded protein: CASSSITGYEETQYF.

The chain carries TRBV10-1 and TRBJ1-2; 9 bases agree with TRBD1. This CDR3 has 14 residues. CDR1 is WNHNN and CDR2 is SYGVQD in the germline V gene (reference sequence). The junction had 9 bases not matched to a gene; V was cut back by 6 bases and J by 7 bases. CDR3 coding DNA: TGCGCCAGCAGCCAAGGGACAGGGAAATTTGGCTACACCTTC. Protein sequence: CASSQGTGKFGYTF.

This chain links TRBV19 with TRBJ2-2; 7 nucleotides match TRBD2. Germline CDR1 reads LNHDA; CDR2 reads SQIVND (reference sequence). The length of the CDR3 is 15 residues. With 7 bases clipped from V and 6 bases from J, the junction kept 11 bases outside the gene matches. DNA of the CDR3: TGTGCCAGTATGGGGAGGGATCGGGCACCCGGGGAGCTGTTTTTT. Amino acid sequence: CASMGRDRAPGELFF.

This clone has just one count. The V and J genes are TRBV7-2 and TRBJ1-4; 8 bases agree with TRBD1. The germline V gene encodes CDR1 SGHTA and CDR2 FQGNSA. This CDR3 region has 16 residues. The J segment lost 8 bases and the V segment lost 1 base, leaving 9 bases of the junction unmatched. CDR3 sequence (DNA): TGTGCCAGCAGCTTAGGCGGACAGGGTTTTCGGGAAAAACTGTTTTTT. It encodes CASSLGGQGFREKLFF.

V usage is TRBV5-4 and J usage is TRBJ2-3; D gene uncertain. The CDR3 consists of 14 residues. Trimming removed 4 bases from V and 0 bases from J, with 9 bases in between. Per the germline V gene, CDR1 is SGHNT and CDR2 is YYREEE (reference sequence). The DNA for the CDR3 is TGTGCCAGCAGCCGCGGATCTAGCACAGATACGCAGTATTTT. Residues: CASSRGSSTDTQYF. Full variable domain (rest looked up from reference TRBV5-4 and TRBJ2-3): ETGVTQSPTHLIKTRGQQVTLRCSSQSGHNTVSWYQQALGQGPQFIFQYYREEENGRGNFPPRFSGLQFPNYSSELNVNALELDDSALYLCASSRGSSTDTQYFGPGTRLTVL.

The CDR3 here is CASSTQTGGYYEQYF. The CDR3 nucleotides read TGTGCCAGCAGCACTCAGACAGGGGGATACTACGAGCAGTACTTC. V and J are TRBV5-4 and TRBJ2-7; 9 bases are shared with TRBD1. Germline V gene lookup returns CDR1 SGHNT and CDR2 YYREEE (reference sequence). The CDR3 runs 15 residues. V lost 4 bases to trimming and J lost 3 bases; unmatched junction nucleotides: 8.

The table lists this clone with a count of one. One junction end does not reproduce the germline sequence, and a read error may be involved. This chain connects TRBV6-5 to TRBJ2-2; no clear D gene. CDR3 length equals 15 residues. Germline CDR1 and CDR2: MNHEY and SVGAGI. The CDR3 sequence is CASSDSPFLTGELFF. The CDR3 DNA follows: TGTGCCAGCAGTGACTCCCCCTTCCTCACCGGGGAGCTGTTTTTT.

The V and J genes are TRBV5-6 and TRBJ2-1; 11 bases are shared with TRBD2. CDR1 and CDR2 (germline): SGHDT, YYEEEE. The CDR3 extends over 15 amino acids. V dropped 4 bases and J dropped 4; count of bases not matched to a gene: 4. The CDR3 here is CASSKLAGEYNEQFF. The CDR3 coding sequence is TGTGCCAGCAGCAAACTAGCGGGAGAGTACAATGAGCAGTTCTTC.

The DNA of the CDR3 is TGTGCCAGTAGTCCCATGGGGGACGGGGGTGAAAAACTGTTTTTT. This sequence encodes CASSPMGDGGEKLFF. The chain couples TRBV19 to TRBJ1-4; D perhaps matches TRBD1 (5 bases). Trimming removed 5 bases at V and 7 bases at J, with 17 bases between. The CDR3 totals 15 residues. Germline-derived CDR1 and CDR2 are LNHDA and SQIVND (reference sequence).

This rearrangement joins TRBV7-3 to TRBJ2-5; 8 nucleotides line up with TRBD1. V lost 6 bases to trimming and J lost 3 bases; unmatched junction nucleotides: 9. Germline V gene data show CDR1 as SGHTA and CDR2 as FQGTGA. This CDR3 has 15 amino acids. CDR3 bases: TGTGCCAGCAGACCAACGGGACAGGCTAAAGAGACCCAGTACTTC. Translated, it gives CASRPTGQAKETQYF.

V is TRBV4-3 and J is TRBJ2-3; TRBD2 aligns across 7 bases. Germline V gene data show CDR1 as LGHNA and CDR2 as YSLEER. The CDR3 is 14 amino acids. V was clipped by 3 bases and J by 4 bases; unmatched bases: 4. This CDR3 is CASSQDGGSDTQYF. The CDR3 bases are TGCGCCAGCAGCCAGGACGGGGGGTCAGATACGCAGTATTTT.

This clone was counted a single time. The chain is built from TRBV19 and TRBJ2-1, with TRBD2 as a possible D gene (6 bases). The CDR3 contains 16 residues. Germline V CDR1 and CDR2: LNHDA, SQIVND (reference sequence). The V end lost 0 bases, the J end lost 0 bases, and 9 bases lay between the germline ends. This CDR3 reads CASSIDMGGSYNEQFF. DNA of the CDR3: TGTGCCAGTAGTATAGATATGGGGGGCTCCTACAATGAGCAGTTCTTC.

This chain joins TRBV11-1 and TRBJ2-7; 7 bases are a match to TRBD1. CDR3 size: 13 residues. J was trimmed by 6 bases and V by 2 bases; bases with no gene match: 4. The germline CDR1 and CDR2 sequences are SGHAT and FQDESV (reference sequence). In nucleotides, the CDR3 is TGTGCCAGCAGCTTACTTACAGGGGTCGAGCAGTACTTC. It encodes CASSLLTGVEQYF.

This chain joins TRBV7-2 and TRBJ2-3; D possibly corresponds to TRBD1 (5 bases). V shed 6 bases and J shed 2 bases, with 15 bases lying between them. The CDR3 totals 15 residues. The V gene's germline CDR1 is SGHTA and CDR2 FQGNSA. CDR3 protein: CASRDTQAYTDTQYF. CDR3 DNA sequence: TGTGCCAGCAGGGACACTCAGGCATACACAGATACGCAGTATTTT. Combining the CDR3 with reference TRBV7-2 and TRBJ2-3 gives the whole variable domain GAGVSQSPSNKVTEKGKDVELRCDPISGHTALYWYRQSLGQGLEFLIYFQGNSAPDKSGLPSDRFSAERTGGSVSTLTIQRTQQEDSAVYLCASRDTQAYTDTQYFGPGTRLTVL.

This clone appeared a few times. This chain joins TRBV28 and TRBJ2-1; a possible D gene is TRBD2 (6 bases). Trimming pared 6 bases from V and 9 bases from J, leaving 21 bases between. CDR3 length: 15 amino acids. Looked up from germline, CDR1 is MDHEN and CDR2 is SYDVKM. CDR3 in amino acids: CASSQMGGRGGEQFF. The CDR3 DNA follows: TGTGCCAGCAGCCAAATGGGTGGAAGGGGAGGTGAGCAGTTCTTC.

The chain carries TRBV5-1 and TRBJ2-7; D possibly corresponds to TRBD1 (6 bases). The CDR3 consists of 18 residues. Germline V lookup: CDR1 SGHRS, CDR2 YFSETQ. V lost 4 bases and J lost 4, with 27 bases in between. CDR3 coding DNA: TGCGCCAGCAGCGCGATGGGTTTGGGCACAGGGATGGGTTACGAGCAGTACTTC. Residues: CASSAMGLGTGMGYEQYF.

The rearrangement uses TRBV18 and TRBJ2-6; 7 bases align to TRBD1. This CDR3 has 16 residues. Trimming removed 2 bases from V and 1 base from J; junction bases left unmatched: 2. Germline V CDR1 and CDR2: KGHSH, LQKENI. The CDR3 protein is CASSPSGGSGANVLTF. Here the CDR3 DNA reads TGTGCCAGCTCACCATCAGGGGGATCTGGGGCCAACGTCCTGACTTTC.